The T cell receptor beta chain described here comes from a study of beta chain features in type 1 diabetes. Expressed TCRB transcripts were sequenced, since all the RNA that had been isolated was reverse transcribed. Only in-frame clones appear in the TCRdb table, and some are missing; sequencing was by immunoSEQ multiplex PCR. The table includes fewer than 350,000 clones, approximately 16% detected once. CDR3 length: 13 residues. Germline CDR1 is SGHTA and CDR2 is FQGNSA. Trimming left V 3 bases short and J 5 bases short, with 8 bases between. This clone was found a few times. Its antigen is as yet unknown. Sort purity for all populations was recorded as exceeding 98%. Findings of the study overall: Lower insertion and higher deletion counts appeared at VDJ junctions in type 1 diabetes patients. There was a moderate but significant shortening of TCRB CDR3s in all four CD4+ subsets of Type 1 diabetes patients.

The rearrangement uses TRBV7-2 and TRBJ2-1; D is uncertain. The clonotype was recovered from a man in his late teens or twenties with type 1 diabetes. Sequencing was done on a sample of naive CD4+ T cells from blood. The CDR3 region is CASSFRLHNEQFF. CDR3 DNA sequence: TGTGCCAGCAGCTTTCGACTCCACAATGAGCAGTTCTTC. Full variable domain (outside the CDR3, taken from reference TRBV7-2 and TRBJ2-1): GAGVSQSPSNKVTEKGKDVELRCDPISGHTALYWYRQSLGQGLEFLIYFQGNSAPDKSGLPSDRFSAERTGGSVSTLTIQRTQQEDSAVYLCASSFRLHNEQFFGPGTRLTVL.